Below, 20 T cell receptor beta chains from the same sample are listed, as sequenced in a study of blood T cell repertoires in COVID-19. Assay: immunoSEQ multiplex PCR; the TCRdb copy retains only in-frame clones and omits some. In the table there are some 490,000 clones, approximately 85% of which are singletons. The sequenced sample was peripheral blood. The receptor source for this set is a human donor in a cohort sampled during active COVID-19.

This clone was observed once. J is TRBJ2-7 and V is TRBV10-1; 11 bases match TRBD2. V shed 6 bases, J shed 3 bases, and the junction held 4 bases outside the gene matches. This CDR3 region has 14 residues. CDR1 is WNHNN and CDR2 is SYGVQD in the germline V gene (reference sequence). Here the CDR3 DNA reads TGCGCCAGCAGGGTAGCGGGAGGGGTCTACGAGCAGTACTTC. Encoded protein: CASRVAGGVYEQYF.

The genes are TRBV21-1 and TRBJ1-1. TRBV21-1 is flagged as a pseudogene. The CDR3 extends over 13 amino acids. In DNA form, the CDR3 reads TGTGCCAGCCCACCGGCCCGGGACACTGAAGCTTTCTTT. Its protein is CASPPARDTEAFF.

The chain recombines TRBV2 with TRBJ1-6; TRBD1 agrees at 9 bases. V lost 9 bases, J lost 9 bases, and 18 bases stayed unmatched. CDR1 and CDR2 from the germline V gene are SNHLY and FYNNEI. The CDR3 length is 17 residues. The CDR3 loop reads CASTGQGTLEGVSPLHF. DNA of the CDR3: TGTGCCAGTACCGGACAGGGGACATTAGAAGGTGTTTCACCCCTCCACTTT.

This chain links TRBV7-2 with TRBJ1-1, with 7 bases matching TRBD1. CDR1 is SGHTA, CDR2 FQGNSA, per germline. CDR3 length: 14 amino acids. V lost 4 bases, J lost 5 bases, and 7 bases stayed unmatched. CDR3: CASSSPGQITEAFF. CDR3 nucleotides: TGTGCCAGCAGCTCACCGGGACAGATAACTGAAGCTTTCTTT.

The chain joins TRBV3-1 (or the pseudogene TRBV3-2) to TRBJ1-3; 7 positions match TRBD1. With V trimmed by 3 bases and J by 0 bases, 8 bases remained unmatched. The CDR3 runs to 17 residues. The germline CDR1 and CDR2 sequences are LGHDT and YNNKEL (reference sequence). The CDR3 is CASSQDTGALSGNTIYF. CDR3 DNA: TGTGCCAGCAGCCAGGATACAGGGGCACTCTCTGGAAACACCATATATTTT.

CDR3 region: CAQGFRGSYNSPLHF. In nucleotides, the CDR3 is TGTGCCCAGGGATTTAGGGGCTCCTATAATTCACCCCTCCACTTT. The chain links TRBV30 to TRBJ1-6, with a tentative D call TRBD1 (5 bases). The V end lost 8 bases, the J end lost 0 bases, and 14 bases lay between the germline ends. This CDR3 region has 15 residues. The V gene's germline CDR1 is GTSNPN and CDR2 SVGIG (reference sequence).

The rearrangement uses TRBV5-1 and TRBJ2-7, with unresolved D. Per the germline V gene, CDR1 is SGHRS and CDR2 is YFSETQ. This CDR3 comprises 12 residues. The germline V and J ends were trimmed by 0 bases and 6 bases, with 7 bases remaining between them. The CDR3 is CASSLARSEQYF. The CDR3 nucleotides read TGCGCCAGCAGCTTGGCCCGGAGCGAGCAGTACTTC.

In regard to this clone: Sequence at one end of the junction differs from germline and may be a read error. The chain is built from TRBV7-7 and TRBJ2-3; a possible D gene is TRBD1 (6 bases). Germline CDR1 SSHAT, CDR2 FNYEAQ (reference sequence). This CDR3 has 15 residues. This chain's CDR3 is CASSLVPGATDTQYF. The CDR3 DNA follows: TGTGCTAGCAGCTTAGTCCCAGGGGCCACAGATACGCAGTATTTT.

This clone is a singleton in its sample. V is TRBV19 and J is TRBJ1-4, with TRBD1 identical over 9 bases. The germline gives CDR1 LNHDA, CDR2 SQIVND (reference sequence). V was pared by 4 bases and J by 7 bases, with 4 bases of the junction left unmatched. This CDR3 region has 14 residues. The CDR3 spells CASSTTGGVEKLFF. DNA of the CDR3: TGTGCCAGTAGTACCACAGGGGGCGTTGAAAAACTGTTTTTT.

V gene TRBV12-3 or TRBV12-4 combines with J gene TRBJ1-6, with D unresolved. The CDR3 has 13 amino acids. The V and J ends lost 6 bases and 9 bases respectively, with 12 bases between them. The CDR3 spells CASSYRHLSPLHF. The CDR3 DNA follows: TGTGCCAGCAGCTATCGTCACCTTTCACCCCTCCACTTT.

This CDR3 is CAWSIGGWETGELFF. CDR3 coding DNA: TGTGCCTGGAGTATAGGGGGATGGGAGACCGGGGAGCTGTTTTTT. The gene calls are TRBV30 and TRBJ2-2, with a weak D call TRBD1 (6 bases). In germline, CDR1 is GTSNPN, CDR2 SVGIG (reference sequence). Trimming stripped 2 bases from V and 5 bases from J, with 15 bases between. This CDR3 spans 15 amino acids.

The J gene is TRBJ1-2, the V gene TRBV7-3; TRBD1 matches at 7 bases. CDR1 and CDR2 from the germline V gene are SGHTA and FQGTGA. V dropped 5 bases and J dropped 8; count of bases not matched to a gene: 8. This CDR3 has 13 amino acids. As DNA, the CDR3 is TGTGCCAGCAGCAGAGATGCGGGACAGGGCTACACCTTC. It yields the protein CASSRDAGQGYTF.

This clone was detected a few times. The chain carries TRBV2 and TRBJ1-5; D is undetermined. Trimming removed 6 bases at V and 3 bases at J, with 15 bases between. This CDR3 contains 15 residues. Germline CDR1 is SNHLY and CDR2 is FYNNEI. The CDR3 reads CASSATQVTNQPQHF. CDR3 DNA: TGTGCCAGCAGCGCTACTCAGGTGACCAATCAGCCCCAGCATTTT.

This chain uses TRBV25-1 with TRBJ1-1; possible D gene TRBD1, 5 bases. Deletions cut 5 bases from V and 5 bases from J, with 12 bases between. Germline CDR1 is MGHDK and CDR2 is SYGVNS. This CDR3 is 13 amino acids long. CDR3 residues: CASSPRGGTEAFF. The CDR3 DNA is TGTGCCAGCAGTCCACGGGGGGGAACTGAAGCTTTCTTT.

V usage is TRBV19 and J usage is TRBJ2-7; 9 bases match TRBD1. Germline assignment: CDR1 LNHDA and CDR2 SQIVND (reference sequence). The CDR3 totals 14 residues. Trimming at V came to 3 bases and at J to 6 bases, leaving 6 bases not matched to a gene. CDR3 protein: CASSIDRGAFEQYF. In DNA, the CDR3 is TGTGCCAGTAGTATCGACAGGGGGGCTTTCGAGCAGTACTTC.

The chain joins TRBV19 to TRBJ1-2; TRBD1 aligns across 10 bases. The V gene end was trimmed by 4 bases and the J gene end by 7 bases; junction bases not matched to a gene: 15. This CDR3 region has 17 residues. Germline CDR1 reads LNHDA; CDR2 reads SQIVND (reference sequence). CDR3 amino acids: CASSKDRDRGVRGGYTF. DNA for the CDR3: TGTGCCAGTAGTAAAGACCGGGACAGGGGAGTTCGAGGTGGCTACACCTTC.

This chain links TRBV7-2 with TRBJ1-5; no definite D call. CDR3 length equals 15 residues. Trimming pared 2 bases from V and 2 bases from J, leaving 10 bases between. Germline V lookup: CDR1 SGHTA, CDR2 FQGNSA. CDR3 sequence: CASSLYDSGNQPQHF. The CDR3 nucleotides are TGTGCCAGCAGCTTATACGACTCGGGCAATCAGCCCCAGCATTTT.

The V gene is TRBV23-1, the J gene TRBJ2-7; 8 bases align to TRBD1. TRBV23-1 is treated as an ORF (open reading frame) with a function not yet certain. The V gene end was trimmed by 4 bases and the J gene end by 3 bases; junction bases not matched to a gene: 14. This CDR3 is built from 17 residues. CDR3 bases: TGCGCCAGCAGTCGGCCCTTTACCGGGACAGGACTCTACGAGCAGTACTTC. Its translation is CASSRPFTGTGLYEQYF.

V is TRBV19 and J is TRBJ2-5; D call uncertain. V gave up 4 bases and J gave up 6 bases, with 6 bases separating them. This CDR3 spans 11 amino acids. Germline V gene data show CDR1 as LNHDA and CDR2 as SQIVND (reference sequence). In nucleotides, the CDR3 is TGTGCCAGTAGTACGAGGCAGACCCAGTACTTC. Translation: CASSTRQTQYF.

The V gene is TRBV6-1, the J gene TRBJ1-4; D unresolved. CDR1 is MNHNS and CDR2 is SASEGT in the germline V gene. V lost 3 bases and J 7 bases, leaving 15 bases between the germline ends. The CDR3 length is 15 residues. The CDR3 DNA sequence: TGTGCCAGCAGTGATCCCGCGGCCGATCTTGAAAAACTGTTTTTT. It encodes CASSDPAADLEKLFF.